This entry concerns a single T cell receptor beta chain. As originally analysed: Amplification of reference gene primers provided the estimated nucleated cell counts. Assay: immunoSEQ multiplex PCR; the TCRdb copy retains only in-frame clones and omits some. V and J calls plus clone size are reproduced from that table; the DNA served to infer D and trimming. The sample lists 200,000 to 300,000 clones, 84% occurring once. Trimming removed 4 bases at V and 2 bases at J, with 6 bases between. This CDR3 has 13 residues. CDR1 MRHNA and CDR2 SNTAGT come from the germline V gene. The data originate from a study of blood T cell repertoires in COVID-19.

Material for sequencing was peripheral blood. The rearrangement uses TRBV6-4 and TRBJ1-5; D is ambiguous. The sequence came from a man in his fifties or sixties with acute or convalescent COVID-19. CDR3 sequence: CASSAQGNQPQHF. The DNA of the CDR3 is TGTGCCAGCAGTGCCCAGGGCAATCAGCCCCAGCATTTT.